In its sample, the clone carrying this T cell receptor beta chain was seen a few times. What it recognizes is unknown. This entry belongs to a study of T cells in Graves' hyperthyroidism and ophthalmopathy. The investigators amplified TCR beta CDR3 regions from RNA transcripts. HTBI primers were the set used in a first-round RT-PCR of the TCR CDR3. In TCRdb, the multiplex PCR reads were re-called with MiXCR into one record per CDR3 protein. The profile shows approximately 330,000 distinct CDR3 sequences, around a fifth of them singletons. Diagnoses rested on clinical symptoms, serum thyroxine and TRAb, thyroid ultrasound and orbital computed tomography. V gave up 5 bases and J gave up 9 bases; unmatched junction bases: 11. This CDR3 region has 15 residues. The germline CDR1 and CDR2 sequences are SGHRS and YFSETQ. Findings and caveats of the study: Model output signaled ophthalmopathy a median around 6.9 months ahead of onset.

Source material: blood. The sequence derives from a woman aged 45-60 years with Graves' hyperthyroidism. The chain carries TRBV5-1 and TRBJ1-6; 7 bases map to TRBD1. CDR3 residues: CASSSKRQGGSPLHF. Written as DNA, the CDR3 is TGCGCCAGCAGTTCCAAACGACAGGGCGGTTCACCCCTCCACTTT.